This T cell receptor beta chain was sequenced for a study of control samples from healthy donors and cancer patients. The repertoire was sequenced with immunoSEQ multiplex PCR; TCRdb's copy has only in-frame clones and lacks some. The data contain tens of thousands of clones, around four fifths of them singletons. Trimming shortened V by 2 bases and J by 8 bases, and 13 bases separated the two germline ends. The CDR3 loop spans 14 amino acids. CDR1 and CDR2 (germline): KGHSH, LQKENI. The chain recombines TRBV18 with TRBJ2-4, with D perhaps matching TRBD2 (6 bases). Sequences were obtained from blood. The sequence derives from a man aged 25-40 years in good health. The CDR3 spells CASSPKVGGDIQYF. CDR3 sequence (DNA): TGTGCCAGCTCACCAAAGGTTGGAGGGGACATTCAGTACTTC. Looking up the rest from reference TRBV18 and TRBJ2-4 gives the full variable domain: NAGVMQNPRHLVRRRGQEARLRCSPMKGHSHVYWYRQLPEEGLKFMVYLQKENIIDESGMPKERFSAEFPKEGPSILRIQQVVRGDSAAYFCASSPKVGGDIQYFGAGTRLSVL.